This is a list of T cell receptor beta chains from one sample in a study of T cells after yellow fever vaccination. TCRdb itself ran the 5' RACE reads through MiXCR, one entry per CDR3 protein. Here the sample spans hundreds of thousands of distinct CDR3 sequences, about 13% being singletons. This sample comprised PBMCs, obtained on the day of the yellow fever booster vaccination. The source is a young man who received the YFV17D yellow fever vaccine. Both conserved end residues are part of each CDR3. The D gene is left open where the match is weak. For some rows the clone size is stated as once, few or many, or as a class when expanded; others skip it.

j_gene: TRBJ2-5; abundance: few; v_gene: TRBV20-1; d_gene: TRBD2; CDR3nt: TGCAGTGCCACAGCGGGAGGGTACGAGACCCAGTACTTC; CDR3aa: CSATAGGYETQYF
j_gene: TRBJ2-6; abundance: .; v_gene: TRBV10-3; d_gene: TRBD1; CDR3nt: TGTGCCATCAGTGAGACTCCCCCAGGGGGCTCGTCAGGGGCCAACGTCCTGACTTTC; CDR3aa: CAISETPPGGSSGANVLTF
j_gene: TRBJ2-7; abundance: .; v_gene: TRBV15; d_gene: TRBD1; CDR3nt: TGTGCCACCAACAGACAACAGGGGGCGGAGGAGCAGTACTTC; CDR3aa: CATNRQQGAEEQYF
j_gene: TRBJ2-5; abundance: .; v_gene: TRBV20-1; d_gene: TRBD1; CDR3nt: TGCAGTGTAGGAGCGACAGGGGGAGGGGAGACCCAGTACTTC; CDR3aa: CSVGATGGGETQYF
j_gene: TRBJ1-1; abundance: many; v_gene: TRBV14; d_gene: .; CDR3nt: TGTGCCAGCAGCCAGGGCACTGAAGCTTTCTTT; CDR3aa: CASSQGTEAFF
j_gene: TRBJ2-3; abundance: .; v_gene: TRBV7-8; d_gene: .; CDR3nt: TGTGCCAGCAGCAATAGGCCCGGTGCGGGGATGGGCACAGATACGCAGTATTTT; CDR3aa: CASSNRPGAGMGTDTQYF
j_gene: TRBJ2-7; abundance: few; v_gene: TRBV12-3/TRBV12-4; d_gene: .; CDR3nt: TGTGCCAGCAGTTTCGGCGGCAACGAGCAGTACTTC; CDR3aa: CASSFGGNEQYF
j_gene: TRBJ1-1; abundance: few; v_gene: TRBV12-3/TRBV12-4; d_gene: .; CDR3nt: TGTGCCAGCAGAGGGAGGGAAAAGAACACTGAAGCTTTCTTT; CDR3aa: CASRGREKNTEAFF
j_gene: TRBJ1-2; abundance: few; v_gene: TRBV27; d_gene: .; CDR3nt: TGTGCCAGCACCCTCATAGGGGCAGGCAGGGGCTACACCTTC; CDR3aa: CASTLIGAGRGYTF
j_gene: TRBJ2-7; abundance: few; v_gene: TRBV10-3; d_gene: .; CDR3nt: TGTGCCATCAGTGAGTCCGGCGGAACCTACGAGCAGTACTTC; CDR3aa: CAISESGGTYEQYF
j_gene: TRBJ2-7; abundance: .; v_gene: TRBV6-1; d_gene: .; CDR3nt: TGTGCCAGCAGCCACAGGGTCGGGATTAAATACGAGCAGTACTTC; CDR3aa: CASSHRVGIKYEQYF
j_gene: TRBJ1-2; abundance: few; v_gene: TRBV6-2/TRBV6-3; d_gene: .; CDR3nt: TGTGCCAGCAGTTACTCGAACGGGTATGGCTACACCTTC; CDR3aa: CASSYSNGYGYTF
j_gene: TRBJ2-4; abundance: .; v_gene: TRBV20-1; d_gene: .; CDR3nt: TGCAGTGCTACACCGGACAGTGGGGGATCCAAAAACATTCAGTACTTC; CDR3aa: CSATPDSGGSKNIQYF
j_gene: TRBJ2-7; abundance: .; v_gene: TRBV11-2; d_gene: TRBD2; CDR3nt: TGTGCCAGCAGTCGGACTAGCGGGAGGGCCACCGAGCAGTACTTC; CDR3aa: CASSRTSGRATEQYF
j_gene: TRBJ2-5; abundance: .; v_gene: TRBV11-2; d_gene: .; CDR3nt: TGTGCCAGCAGCACAGTAGGGGAAACAATCTTGAGGACCCAAGAGACCCAGTACTTC; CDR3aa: CASSTVGETILRTQETQYF
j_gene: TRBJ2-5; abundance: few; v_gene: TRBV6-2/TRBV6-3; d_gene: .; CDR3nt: TGTGCCACCCGGGGTGCGGCCCAGTACTTC; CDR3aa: CATRGAAQYF
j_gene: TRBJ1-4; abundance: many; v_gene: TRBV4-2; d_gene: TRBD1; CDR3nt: TGTGCCAGCAGCCCAGCCCGGGACAGGGGTCCTTCTAATGAAAAACTGTTTTTT; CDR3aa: CASSPARDRGPSNEKLFF